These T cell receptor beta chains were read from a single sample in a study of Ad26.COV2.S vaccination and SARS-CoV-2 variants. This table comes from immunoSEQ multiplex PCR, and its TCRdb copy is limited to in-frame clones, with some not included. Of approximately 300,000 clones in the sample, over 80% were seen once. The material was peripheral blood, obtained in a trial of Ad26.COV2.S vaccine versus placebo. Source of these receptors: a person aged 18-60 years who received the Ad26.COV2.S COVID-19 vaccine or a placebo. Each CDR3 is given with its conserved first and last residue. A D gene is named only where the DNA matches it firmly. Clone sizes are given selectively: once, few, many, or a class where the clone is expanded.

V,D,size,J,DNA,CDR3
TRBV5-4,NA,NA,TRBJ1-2,TGTGCCAGCAGCTTAGGGGGAGGGGATTATGGCTACACCTTC,CASSLGGGDYGYTF
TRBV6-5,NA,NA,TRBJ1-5,TGTGCCAGCAGTTACGGGGCAGGTAGCAATCAGCCCCAGCATTTT,CASSYGAGSNQPQHF
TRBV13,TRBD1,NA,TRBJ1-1,TGTGCCAGCAGCACACTAGACAGGGGGACTGAAGCTTTCTTT,CASSTLDRGTEAFF
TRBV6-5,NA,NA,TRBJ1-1,TGTGCCAGCAGTTACTCGCGTTTAATGGACACTGAAGCTTTCTTT,CASSYSRLMDTEAFF
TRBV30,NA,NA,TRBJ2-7,TGTGCCTGGAGTCCCGCGACCCGGTTGAGCAGCCTCTACGAGCAGTACTTC,CAWSPATRLSSLYEQYF
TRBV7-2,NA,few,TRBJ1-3,TGTGCCAGCAGCTTAGGTACTTCTGGAAACACCATATATTTT,CASSLGTSGNTIYF
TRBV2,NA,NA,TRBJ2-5,TGTGCCAGCAGCCAATTTCAGGGGTTGGTGCCAGAGACCCAGTACTTC,CASSQFQGLVPETQYF
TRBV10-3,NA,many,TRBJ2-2,TGTGCCATCAGCGACTCTCGCCGGGGCATCACCGGGGAGCTGTTTTTT,CAISDSRRGITGELFF
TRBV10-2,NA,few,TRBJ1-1,TGCGCCAGCACAATGGCGAACACTGAAGCTTTCTTT,CASTMANTEAFF
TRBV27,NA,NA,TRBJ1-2,TGTGCCAGCAGTTTAGACGGAAGCTTCTATGGCTACACCTTC,CASSLDGSFYGYTF
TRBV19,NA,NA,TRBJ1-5,TGTGCCAGTAGGGTCTCGGGGACATCCGATCAGCCCCAGCATTTT,CASRVSGTSDQPQHF
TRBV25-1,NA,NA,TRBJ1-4,TGTGCCAGCAGTCAAGGGACGGTTAATGAAAAACTGTTTTTT,CASSQGTVNEKLFF
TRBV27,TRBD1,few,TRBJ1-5,TGTGCCAGCAGTTTATCAGGGGGCGGTCAGCCCCAGCATTTT,CASSLSGGGQPQHF
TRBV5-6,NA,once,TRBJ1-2,TGTGCCAGCAGTACAGGGTCCCTTGGCTACACCTTC,CASSTGSLGYTF
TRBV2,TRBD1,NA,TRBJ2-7,TGTGCCAGCAGGGCTAAGACAGGGATCTCCTACGAGCAGTACTTC,CASRAKTGISYEQYF
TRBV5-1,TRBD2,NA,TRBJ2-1,TGCGCCAGCAGCTTGTTTGGGACTAGCGGGGACAATGAGCAGTTCTTC,CASSLFGTSGDNEQFF
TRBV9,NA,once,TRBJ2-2,TGTGCCAGCAGCGTTAGAGTGACCGGGGAGCTGTTTTTT,CASSVRVTGELFF
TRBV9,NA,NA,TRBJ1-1,TGTGCCAGCAGCGTAGGTATGTCCAGTGGGGCTTTCTTT,CASSVGMSSGAFF
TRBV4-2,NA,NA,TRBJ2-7,TGTGCCAGCAGCCAGGAAGAGGGGGAACCGACCGAGCAGTACTTC,CASSQEEGEPTEQYF